These 23 T cell receptor beta chains originate from one sample sequenced in a study of cytomegalovirus exposure and HLA in healthy donors. PCR amplification relied on 60 Vbeta primers (plus 13 Jbeta primers). Assay used: immunoSEQ multiplex PCR; TCRdb lists only in-frame clones, some missing. Here the sample spans about 180,000 clones, 60% to 80% being singletons. Material for sequencing was PBMCs. The receptors were gathered from a man aged 60-69 years in good health and CMV-seronegative.

The chain couples TRBV5-1 to TRBJ2-7; 9 bases are a match to TRBD1. Trimming removed 0 bases from V and 5 bases from J; junction bases left unmatched: 6. Per the germline V gene, CDR1 is SGHRS and CDR2 is YFSETQ. The CDR3 runs 15 residues. The CDR3 protein is CASSLGAGTGNEQYF. CDR3 coding DNA: TGCGCCAGCAGCTTGGGGGCCGGGACAGGGAACGAGCAGTACTTC. Supplemented by reference TRBV5-1 and TRBJ2-7, the full variable domain reads KAGVTQTPRYLIKTRGQQVTLSCSPISGHRSVSWYQQTPGQGLQFLFEYFSETQRNKGNFPGRFSGRQFSNSRSEMNVSTLELGDSALYLCASSLGAGTGNEQYFGPGTRLTVT.

This clone has only a few counts. The CDR3, as DNA: TGTGCCAGCAGCGTAGCCGCGCAGGGTAGTGGCTACACCTTC. Protein sequence: CASSVAAQGSGYTF. The V gene is TRBV9, the J gene TRBJ1-2; maybe TRBD1 (5 bases). The CDR3 extends over 14 amino acids. Trimming pared 0 bases from V and 7 bases from J, leaving 13 bases between. Germline values: CDR1 SGDLS, CDR2 YYNGEE.

This sequence joins TRBV5-4 and TRBJ2-5; 7 bases fit TRBD2. V gave up 4 bases and J gave up 2 bases; unmatched junction bases: 5. The CDR3 contains 14 residues. CDR1 and CDR2 (germline): SGHNT, YYREEE (reference sequence). The CDR3 sequence: CASSPSGDQETQYF. In nucleotides, the CDR3 is TGTGCCAGCAGCCCAAGCGGGGATCAAGAGACCCAGTACTTC.

The rearrangement links TRBV2 to TRBJ2-3; 7 bases align to TRBD2. Unmatched junction bases numbered 3, after V lost 1 base and J lost 2 bases. Germline lookup yields CDR1 SNHLY and CDR2 FYNNEI. The CDR3 sequence is 15 residues long. CDR3 sequence (DNA): TGTGCCAGCAGTGAAGGGCGGGGGAACACAGATACGCAGTATTTT. Amino acids: CASSEGRGNTDTQYF.

J is TRBJ2-5 and V is TRBV5-6; tentatively, D is TRBD1 (7 bases). The germline V gene has CDR1 SGHDT and CDR2 YYEEEE. This CDR3 is built from 15 residues. V shed 3 bases and J shed 8 bases, with 20 bases lying between them. Here the CDR3 DNA reads TGTGCCAGCAGCTCATCGACAGGGAGGTGGGTTACCCAGTACTTC. Encoded protein: CASSSSTGRWVTQYF.

This chain uses TRBV2 with TRBJ2-7, with unresolved D. The CDR3 extends over 13 amino acids. V lost 0 bases to trimming and J lost 4 bases, with 7 bases between them. The V gene's germline CDR1 is SNHLY and CDR2 FYNNEI. CDR3 protein: CASSEAARYEQYF. The CDR3 nucleotides read TGTGCCAGCAGTGAAGCAGCCCGATACGAGCAGTACTTC. Supplemented by reference TRBV2 and TRBJ2-7, the full variable domain reads EPEVTQTPSHQVTQMGQEVILRCVPISNHLYFYWYRQILGQKVEFLVSFYNNEISEKSEIFDDQFSVERPDGSNFTLKIRSTKLEDSAMYFCASSEAARYEQYFGPGTRLTVT.

The chain joins TRBV4-1 to TRBJ2-1; 7 nucleotides align to TRBD2. CDR1 MGHRA and CDR2 YSYEKL come from the germline V gene. The CDR3 covers 17 residues. V dropped 0 bases and J dropped 3; count of bases not matched to a gene: 8. Here the CDR3 reads CASSQDPPSGFYNEQFF. In DNA form, the CDR3 reads TGCGCCAGCAGCCAAGATCCGCCTAGCGGCTTCTACAATGAGCAGTTCTTC.

The chain has TRBV19 and TRBJ1-1; D remains unclear. The germline V and J ends were trimmed by 5 bases and 2 bases, with 12 bases remaining between them. CDR3 length equals 14 residues. Germline V CDR1 and CDR2: LNHDA, SQIVND (reference sequence). The CDR3 sequence: CASSPSLANTEAFF. The CDR3 region has the DNA TGTGCCAGTAGTCCCTCCTTGGCCAACACTGAAGCTTTCTTT.

V is TRBV6-5 and J is TRBJ2-5; possibly TRBD2 for D (6 bases). Deletions cut 2 bases from V and 4 bases from J, with 14 bases between. The CDR3 extends over 15 amino acids. The germline V gene encodes CDR1 MNHEY and CDR2 SVGAGI. CDR3 sequence reads: CASSYRDGGRETQYF. The CDR3 DNA reads as TGTGCCAGCAGTTACCGGGACGGGGGACGAGAGACCCAGTACTTC.

The CDR3, as DNA: TGTGCCAGCAGTGACTCCAGGGTTCAGCCCCAGCATTTT. It yields the protein CASSDSRVQPQHF. The gene calls are TRBV6-1 and TRBJ1-5, with TRBD1 as a possible D gene (5 bases). The CDR3 is made up of 13 amino acids. Germline V gives CDR1 MNHNS, CDR2 SASEGT. The germline V and J ends were trimmed by 3 bases and 6 bases, with 9 bases remaining between them.

The V call is TRBV27, the J call TRBJ1-1, with D tentatively TRBD1 (6 bases). The germline V gene encodes CDR1 MNHEY and CDR2 SMNVEV (reference sequence). This CDR3 contains 16 residues. Trimming left V 6 bases short and J 1 base short, with 18 bases between. CDR3 coding DNA: TGTGCCAGCAGCCAAACGAACAGGGTGGGGAACACTGAAGCTTTCTTT. Protein: CASSQTNRVGNTEAFF.

Details on this clone: Different DNA sequences within this sample yield the same CDR3. The chain is built from TRBV19 and TRBJ1-5, with D possibly being TRBD1 (6 bases). This CDR3 has 13 amino acids. CDR1 and CDR2 (germline): LNHDA, SQIVND (reference sequence). Trimming pared 6 bases from V and 2 bases from J, leaving 8 bases between. The CDR3 loop is CASSQGRNQPQHF. For the CDR3, the DNA is TGTGCCAGTAGCCAGGGGCGCAATCAGCCCCAGCATTTT.

This chain uses TRBV7-8 with TRBJ2-3; the D is unclear. CDR3 length equals 14 residues. Per germline, CDR1 SGHVS and CDR2 FQNEAQ. Trimming left V 5 bases short and J 3 bases short, with 12 bases between. This chain's CDR3 is CASSPTWPTDTQYF. CDR3 nucleotides: TGTGCCAGCAGCCCCACCTGGCCTACAGATACGCAGTATTTT.

The chain carries TRBV7-9 and TRBJ1-5; a weak D match, TRBD1 (6 bases). Deletions cut 1 base from V and 6 bases from J, with 13 bases between. CDR3 length equals 15 residues. Germline-derived CDR1 and CDR2 are SEHNR and FQNEAQ (reference sequence). The CDR3 sequence is CASSLDRDGLQPQHF. The CDR3 DNA reads TGTGCCAGCAGCTTAGACAGGGACGGTCTTCAGCCCCAGCATTTT.

The chain employs TRBV7-9 and TRBJ2-1; 7 bases line up with TRBD1. CDR1 and CDR2 (germline): SEHNR, FQNEAQ (reference sequence). V lost 5 bases to trimming and J lost 8 bases; unmatched junction nucleotides: 3. CDR3 size: 12 residues. CDR3 coding DNA: TGTGCCAGCAGCGCGACAGGGTATGAGCAGTTCTTC. It translates to CASSATGYEQFF.

The chain carries TRBV6-1 and TRBJ2-1; 7 nucleotides match TRBD1. V shed 3 bases, J shed 0 bases, and the junction held 5 bases outside the gene matches. Germline CDR1 and CDR2: MNHNS and SASEGT. The CDR3 has 16 residues. The CDR3 coding sequence is TGTGCCAGCAGTGATAAGACAGGGAGCTCCTACAATGAGCAGTTCTTC. Encoded protein: CASSDKTGSSYNEQFF.

This chain links TRBV6-4 with TRBJ1-5; D is perhaps TRBD1 (5 bases). The length of the CDR3 is 15 residues. V gave up 11 bases and J gave up 12 bases, with 29 bases separating them. Germline V gene sequence: CDR1 MRHNA, CDR2 SNTAGT. The CDR3 DNA sequence: TGTGCCGGGCCTGGGGCTTTTTGCGGCCGCGGTGACCAGCATTTT. The encoded protein is CAGPGAFCGRGDQHF.

This clone was detected once. V and J are TRBV5-4 and TRBJ2-3; TRBD2 aligns across 7 bases. The CDR3 has 16 residues. The J segment lost 2 bases and the V segment lost 2 bases, leaving 8 bases of the junction unmatched. Looked up from germline, CDR1 is SGHNT and CDR2 is YYREEE (reference sequence). DNA of the CDR3: TGTGCCAGCAGCTTAGGAATTAGCGGGTTCACAGATACGCAGTATTTT. Protein product: CASSLGISGFTDTQYF. Together with reference TRBV5-4 and TRBJ2-3, the CDR3 gives the full variable domain: ETGVTQSPTHLIKTRGQQVTLRCSSQSGHNTVSWYQQALGQGPQFIFQYYREEENGRGNFPPRFSGLQFPNYSSELNVNALELDDSALYLCASSLGISGFTDTQYFGPGTRLTVL.

The chain combines TRBV19 with TRBJ1-1; TRBD1 might be the D (6 bases). CDR1 is LNHDA and CDR2 is SQIVND in the germline V gene (reference sequence). The CDR3 loop spans 14 amino acids. Trimming shortened V by 6 bases and J by 1 base, and 12 bases separated the two germline ends. CDR3 nucleotide sequence: TGTGCCAGTAGACTCTTGGGGGCGAACACTGAAGCTTTCTTT. Translated, it gives CASRLLGANTEAFF.

The CDR3 spells CASSLGGGREGQETQYF. The CDR3 region has the DNA TGCGCCAGCAGCTTGGGCGGGGGGCGCGAGGGGCAAGAGACCCAGTACTTC. The chain carries TRBV5-1 and TRBJ2-5; the match to TRBD2 covers 8 bases. V was pared by 0 bases and J by 2 bases, with 9 bases of the junction left unmatched. CDR3 length: 17 residues. The V gene's germline CDR1 is SGHRS and CDR2 YFSETQ. The whole variable domain, remainder taken from reference TRBV5-1 and TRBJ2-5, is KAGVTQTPRYLIKTRGQQVTLSCSPISGHRSVSWYQQTPGQGLQFLFEYFSETQRNKGNFPGRFSGRQFSNSRSEMNVSTLELGDSALYLCASSLGGGREGQETQYFGPGTRLLVL.

The chain couples TRBV5-1 to TRBJ2-2; the D gene is possibly TRBD1 (5 bases). The V end lost 0 bases, the J end lost 0 bases, and 6 bases lay between the germline ends. CDR3 size: 15 residues. Per germline, CDR1 SGHRS and CDR2 YFSETQ. CDR3 loop: CASSLGQTNTGELFF. In DNA form, the CDR3 reads TGCGCCAGCAGCTTGGGACAGACGAACACCGGGGAGCTGTTTTTT.

The chain joins TRBV2 to TRBJ1-2; a weak D match, TRBD1 (5 bases). The CDR3 sequence is 15 residues long. Germline CDR1 reads SNHLY; CDR2 reads FYNNEI. Between the trimmed V and J ends, which lost 3 bases and 0 bases, there was a span of 11 bases. In DNA form, the CDR3 reads TGTGCCAGCAGTGAGCAGGGTTCAGCTAACTATGGCTACACCTTC. Its translation is CASSEQGSANYGYTF.

This chain uses TRBV6-5 with TRBJ1-1; a weak D match, TRBD1 (5 bases). CDR3 length: 14 residues. V lost 2 bases and J 4 bases, leaving 11 bases between the germline ends. Looked up from germline, CDR1 is MNHEY and CDR2 is SVGAGI. The DNA of the CDR3 is TGTGCCAGCAGTTACCTAGGGACTGCCACTGAAGCTTTCTTT. It translates to CASSYLGTATEAFF.